Listed here are 22 T cell receptor beta chains from one sample, sequenced in a study of blood T cells in healthy people across ages. Together with a sample-barcoded 5' primer, a J-beta primer mix was included in a second PCR lasting about 6 to 11 cycles. From the 5' RACE reads, TCRdb called clonotypes with MiXCR, one entry per CDR3 protein. The sample gives under 750,000 distinct CDR3 sequences, around 50% of which show up once; 20% to 25% is in the top ten. Sequences were obtained from blood. These receptors originate from an elderly man in good health.

This clonotype was detected only a few times. The J gene is TRBJ2-1, the V gene TRBV5-1, with 8 bases fitting TRBD2. From germline, CDR1 is SGHRS and CDR2 YFSETQ. J was trimmed by 2 bases and V by 1 base; bases with no gene match: 2. The CDR3 is made up of 15 amino acids. CDR3 coding DNA: TGCGCCAGCAGCTTGCTCGGGGGGGCCTACAATGAGCAGTTCTTC. It is translated as CASSLLGGAYNEQFF.

This clonotype was counted between two and nine times. The chain recombines TRBV7-2 with TRBJ2-7, with 10 bases fitting TRBD2. The CDR3 contains 14 residues. J gave up 6 bases and V 4 bases, and 6 bases lay outside the gene matches. Germline lookup yields CDR1 SGHTA and CDR2 FQGNSA. CDR3 loop: CASSSSGGALEQYF. The CDR3 nucleotides are TGTGCCAGCAGCTCGAGCGGGGGGGCTCTCGAGCAGTACTTC.

In its sample, this clonotype was seen a few times. This could be a read error, since a much larger clone is one nucleotide away. The J gene is TRBJ2-1, the V gene TRBV6-5; 8 bases map to TRBD2. The J call may be incorrect, as the DNA end agrees better with TRBJ2-7. CDR3 length: 16 residues. Germline loops: CDR1 MNHEY, CDR2 SVGAGI. Written as DNA, the CDR3 is TGTGCCAGCAGCCCTTGGTTAGCGGGGAAAGACAATGAGCAGTACTTC. Translated: CASSPWLAGKDNEQYF.

There are a few counts of this clonotype. CDR3 DNA: TGTGCCATCAGATCCAGCTCCTACGAGCAGTACTTC. This encodes CAIRSSSYEQYF. The V gene is TRBV10-3, the J gene TRBJ2-7; no definite D call. The germline V gene encodes CDR1 ENHRY and CDR2 SYGVKD. There are 12 residues in the CDR3. Between the trimmed V and J ends, which lost 6 bases and 0 bases, there was a span of 6 bases.

The chain's CDR3 is CASNPRDYNTDTQYF. In DNA, the CDR3 is TGTGCCAGCAACCCACGGGACTACAACACAGATACGCAGTATTTT. The chain couples TRBV2 to TRBJ2-3; 7 bases line up with TRBD2. The CDR3 spans 15 residues. V was clipped by 7 bases and J by 2 bases; unmatched bases: 9. The germline CDR1 and CDR2 sequences are SNHLY and FYNNEI. The complete variable domain, with remaining parts taken from reference TRBV2 and TRBJ2-3, reads EPEVTQTPSHQVTQMGQEVILRCVPISNHLYFYWYRQILGQKVEFLVSFYNNEISEKSEIFDDQFSVERPDGSNFTLKIRSTKLEDSAMYFCASNPRDYNTDTQYFGPGTRLTVL.

This clonotype was observed a few times. The chain carries TRBV29-1 and TRBJ1-1; no firm D call. The CDR3 sequence is 11 residues long. V lost 7 bases to trimming and J lost 0 bases, with 6 bases between them. The germline CDR1 and CDR2 sequences are SQVTM and ANQGSEA. The CDR3 DNA reads as TGCAGCGCTTCCATGAACACTGAAGCTTTCTTT. This codes for CSASMNTEAFF.

This clonotype was seen only a few times. CDR3 sequence: CASSQWTQNTGELFF. The CDR3 DNA follows: TGTGCCAGCAGCCAGTGGACCCAGAACACCGGGGAGCTGTTTTTT. V gene TRBV14 combines with J gene TRBJ2-2; no definite D call. From germline, CDR1 is SGHDN and CDR2 FVKESK. Between the trimmed V and J ends, which lost 3 bases and 1 base, there was a span of 9 bases. This CDR3 comprises 15 residues.

The chain joins TRBV7-2 to TRBJ2-3; 13 bases fit TRBD2. V trimming: 5 bases; J trimming: 7 bases; junction bases outside the gene matches: 6. Germline assignment: CDR1 SGHTA and CDR2 FQGNSA. The CDR3 totals 15 residues. The CDR3 is CASSAGTSGINTQYF. As DNA, the CDR3 is TGTGCCAGCAGCGCCGGGACTAGCGGGATAAATACGCAGTATTTT.

The genes are TRBV9 and TRBJ2-1, with TRBD2 identical over 14 bases. The CDR3 covers 21 residues. Germline-derived CDR1 and CDR2 are SGDLS and YYNGEE. V shed 4 bases, J shed 9 bases, and the junction held 24 bases outside the gene matches. CDR3 protein: CASSSSWGTSGSGGAQSEQFF. The CDR3 region has the DNA TGTGCCAGCAGCTCATCTTGGGGGACTAGCGGGAGTGGAGGGGCACAATCTGAGCAGTTCTTC.

This chain uses TRBV29-1 with TRBJ1-1; 9 positions match TRBD1. Germline-derived CDR1 and CDR2 are SQVTM and ANQGSEA. The J segment lost 1 base and the V segment lost 5 bases, leaving 2 bases of the junction unmatched. The CDR3 sequence is 13 residues long. CDR3 DNA: TGCAGCGTTACGACAGGGGGGAACACTGAAGCTTTCTTT. Amino acids: CSVTTGGNTEAFF.

V is TRBV3-1 and J is TRBJ2-7; D perhaps matches TRBD2 (5 bases). The V end was cut by 0 bases, the J end by 6 bases, with 18 bases between. Germline values: CDR1 LGHDT, CDR2 YNNKEL (reference sequence). This CDR3 is built from 16 residues. CDR3 coding DNA: TGTGCCAGCAGCCAAGATCGGGGTAGGTATGGGTCCGAGCAGTACTTC. Residues: CASSQDRGRYGSEQYF.

With regard to this clonotype: This may be a read error: a much more frequent sequence differs by one nucleotide. The V and J genes are TRBV6-6 and TRBJ2-7; 13 nucleotides line up with TRBD2. The end of the DNA aligns better with TRBJ2-5, so the J call may be wrong. Germline V gene data show CDR1 as MNHNY and CDR2 as SVGAGI (reference sequence). This CDR3 region has 16 residues. CDR3 residues: CAGRQPGLAGRETQYF. CDR3 DNA sequence: TGTGCCGGCAGACAACCGGGACTAGCGGGGAGGGAGACCCAGTACTTC.

This chain uses TRBV6-5 with TRBJ2-5; 7 bases are a match to TRBD1. Looked up from germline, CDR1 is MNHEY and CDR2 is SVGAGI. V dropped 5 bases and J dropped 11; count of bases not matched to a gene: 8. The CDR3 sequence is 12 residues long. The CDR3, as DNA: TGTGCCAGCAGTGAGGGGGCAGGGGAGCAGTACTTC. This codes for CASSEGAGEQYF.

This clonotype appeared many times. The V call is TRBV7-9, the J call TRBJ2-7, with D maybe TRBD2 (7 bases). Between the trimmed V and J ends, which lost 6 bases and 0 bases, there was a span of 27 bases. Germline lookup yields CDR1 SEHNR and CDR2 FQNEAQ (reference sequence). The CDR3 is 19 amino acids. CDR3 sequence reads: CASSPTDRGATPSSYEQYF. For the CDR3, the DNA is TGTGCCAGCAGTCCCACTGATCGGGGGGCCACCCCGAGCTCCTACGAGCAGTACTTC.

The chain is built from TRBV5-1 and TRBJ2-1; 9 bases fit TRBD2. With 4 bases clipped from V and 2 bases from J, the junction kept 1 base outside the gene matches. Per the germline V gene, CDR1 is SGHRS and CDR2 is YFSETQ. This CDR3 is 14 amino acids long. The CDR3, as DNA: TGCGCCAGCAGCGGCGGGGGGGCCTACAATGAGCAGTTCTTC. Residues: CASSGGGAYNEQFF.

The rearrangement uses TRBV6-5 and TRBJ1-1; TRBD1 is a possible D gene (5 bases). The germline V gene has CDR1 MNHEY and CDR2 SVGAGI. Trimming took off 6 bases at V and 6 bases at J, with 14 bases between the two ends. This CDR3 region has 13 residues. The CDR3 sequence: CASSNPLGAEAFF. CDR3 DNA: TGTGCCAGCAGCAACCCCCTGGGGGCTGAAGCTTTCTTT.

The chain employs TRBV4-3 and TRBJ2-1, with 8 bases that match TRBD1. The CDR3 consists of 17 residues. Germline lookup yields CDR1 LGHNA and CDR2 YSLEER. V gave up 1 base and J gave up 4 bases; unmatched junction bases: 9. CDR3 DNA sequence: TGCGCCAGCAGCCAAGGATGGGACAGGAGACTTTACAATGAGCAGTTCTTC. Translated, it gives CASSQGWDRRLYNEQFF.

This clonotype was counted a few times. This sequence joins TRBV4-2 and TRBJ2-1; D assignment may be TRBD1 or TRBD2 (5 bases each). Between the trimmed V and J ends, which lost 2 bases and 3 bases, there was a span of 11 bases. The CDR3 spans 15 residues. Germline CDR1 and CDR2: LGHNA and YNFKEQ. The CDR3 DNA follows: TGTGCCAGCAGCCAACCGGGACCTCTCTACAATGAGCAGTTCTTC. Its protein product is CASSQPGPLYNEQFF.

This rearrangement joins TRBV12-3 or TRBV12-4 to TRBJ2-5, with D uncertain. The CDR3 has 17 amino acids. Trimming stripped 4 bases from V and 11 bases from J, with 29 bases between. This CDR3 reads CASSSTSKGTERDEQYF. CDR3 nucleotide sequence: TGTGCCAGCAGTTCCACCAGCAAAGGAACCGAAAGGGATGAGCAGTACTTC.

The CDR3 DNA reads TGTGCCAGCAACAACCGGGACAGTAGCTACAATGAGCAGTTCTTC. Translation: CASNNRDSSYNEQFF. The chain uses TRBV7-2 and TRBJ2-1, with 7 nucleotides matching TRBD1. V shed 7 bases, J shed 3 bases, and the junction held 9 bases outside the gene matches. CDR1 and CDR2 (germline): SGHTA, FQGNSA. The CDR3 has 15 amino acids.

This clonotype turned up a few times. The rearrangement uses TRBV10-3 and TRBJ2-1, with 8 bases fitting TRBD2. The CDR3 has 14 amino acids. The V and J ends lost 10 bases and 12 bases, in that order; junction bases with no gene match: 17. Germline CDR1 ENHRY, CDR2 SYGVKD. Here the CDR3 DNA reads TGTGCCACAGGGGCACTAGCGGAAGAAACCCTGCAGTTCTTC. This sequence encodes CATGALAEETLQFF.

The chain carries TRBV27 and TRBJ1-4, with 7 bases identical to TRBD1. The trim removed 6 bases at V and 4 bases at J, leaving 5 bases unmatched. From germline, CDR1 is MNHEY and CDR2 SMNVEV (reference sequence). This CDR3 has 14 amino acids. The CDR3 sequence is CASRRQGLNEKLFF. The CDR3 bases are TGTGCCAGCAGGCGACAGGGTCTTAATGAAAAACTGTTTTTT.